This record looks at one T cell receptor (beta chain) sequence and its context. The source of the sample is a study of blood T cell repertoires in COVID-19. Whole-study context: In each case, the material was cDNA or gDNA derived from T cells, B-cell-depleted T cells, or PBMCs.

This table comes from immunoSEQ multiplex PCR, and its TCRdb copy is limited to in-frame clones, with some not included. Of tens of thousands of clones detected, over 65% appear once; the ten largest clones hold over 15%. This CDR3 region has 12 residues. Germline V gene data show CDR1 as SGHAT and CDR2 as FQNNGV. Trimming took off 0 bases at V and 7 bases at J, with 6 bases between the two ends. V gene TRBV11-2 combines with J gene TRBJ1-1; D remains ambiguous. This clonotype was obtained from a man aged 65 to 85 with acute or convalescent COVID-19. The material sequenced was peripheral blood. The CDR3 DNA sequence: TGTGCCAGCAGCTTAGACAGAATTGAAGCTTTCTTT. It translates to CASSLDRIEAFF.